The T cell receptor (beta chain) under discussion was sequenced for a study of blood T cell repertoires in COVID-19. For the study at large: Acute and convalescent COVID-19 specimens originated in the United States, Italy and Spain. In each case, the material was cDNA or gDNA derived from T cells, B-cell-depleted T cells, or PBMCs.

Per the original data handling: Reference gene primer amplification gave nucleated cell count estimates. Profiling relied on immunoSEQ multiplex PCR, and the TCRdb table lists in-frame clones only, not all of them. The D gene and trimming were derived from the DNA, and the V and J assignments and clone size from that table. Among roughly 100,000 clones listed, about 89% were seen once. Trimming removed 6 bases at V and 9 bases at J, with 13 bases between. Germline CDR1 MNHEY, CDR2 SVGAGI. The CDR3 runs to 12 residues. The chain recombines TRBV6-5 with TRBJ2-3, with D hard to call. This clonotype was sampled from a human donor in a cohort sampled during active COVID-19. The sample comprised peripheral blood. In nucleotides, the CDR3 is TGTGCCAGCAGCCCCTTAAGAGGCACGCAGTATTTT. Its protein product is CASSPLRGTQYF.